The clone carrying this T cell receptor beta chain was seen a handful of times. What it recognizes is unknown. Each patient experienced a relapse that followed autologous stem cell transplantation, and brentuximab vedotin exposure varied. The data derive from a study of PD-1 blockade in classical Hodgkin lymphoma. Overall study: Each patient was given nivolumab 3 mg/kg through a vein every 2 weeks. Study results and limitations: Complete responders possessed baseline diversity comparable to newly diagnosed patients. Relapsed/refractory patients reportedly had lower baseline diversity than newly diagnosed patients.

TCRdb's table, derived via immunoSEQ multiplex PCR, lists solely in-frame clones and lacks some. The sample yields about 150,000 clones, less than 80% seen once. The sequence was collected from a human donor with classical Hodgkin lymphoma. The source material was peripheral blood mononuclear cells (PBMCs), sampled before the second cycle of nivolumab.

The CDR3 reads CASSSSGGYNEQFF. CDR3 DNA: TGTGCCAGCAGCTCTAGCGGGGGGTACAATGAGCAGTTCTTC. The genes are TRBV5-5 and TRBJ2-1; 11 bases align to TRBD2. The CDR3 sequence is 14 residues long. V lost 3 bases to trimming and J lost 4 bases; unmatched junction nucleotides: 0. Germline loops: CDR1 SGHKS, CDR2 YYEKEE (reference sequence).